Below, 31 T cell receptor beta chains from the same sample are listed, as sequenced in a study of blood T cell repertoires in COVID-19. Assay used: immunoSEQ multiplex PCR; TCRdb lists only in-frame clones, some missing. The repertoire holds a few hundred thousand clones, with roughly 90% as singletons. The sample taken for sequencing was PBMCs or T cells enriched from blood (not recorded which). All receptors derive from a woman aged 40 to 50 who had recovered from COVID-19.

The rearrangement links TRBV7-9 to TRBJ1-2, with 8 bases that match TRBD1. The CDR3 sequence is 14 residues long. Germline CDR1 is SEHNR and CDR2 is FQNEAQ (reference sequence). With V trimmed by 3 bases and J by 6 bases, 6 bases remained unmatched. CDR3 nucleotide sequence: TGTGCCAGCAGCTTTCAACAGGGGGGTCATGGCTACACCTTC. Translating it yields CASSFQQGGHGYTF.

The rearrangement joins TRBV7-6 to TRBJ1-2; 10 positions match TRBD1. The CDR3 has 17 residues. V was clipped by 5 bases and J by 8 bases; unmatched bases: 17. Germline V gives CDR1 SGHVS, CDR2 FNYEAQ. CDR3 region: CASSPPGQGRAGSGYTF. The DNA for the CDR3 is TGTGCCAGCAGCCCCCCGGGACAGGGGAGGGCTGGATCGGGCTACACCTTC.

V usage is TRBV5-1 and J usage is TRBJ1-4, with 7 bases identical to TRBD1. Germline CDR1 is SGHRS and CDR2 is YFSETQ. V shed 1 base and J 5 bases; nucleotides not matched to a gene: 2. The CDR3 covers 14 residues. The CDR3 loop is CASSLPGGNEKLFF. CDR3 DNA: TGCGCCAGCAGCTTGCCAGGGGGGAATGAAAAACTGTTTTTT.

This clone showed up many times. This chain uses TRBV27 with TRBJ2-1; tentative D call: TRBD2 (5 bases). The CDR3 runs 15 residues. The V end was cut by 6 bases, the J end by 6 bases, with 18 bases between. The germline gives CDR1 MNHEY, CDR2 SMNVEV (reference sequence). The chain's CDR3 is CASRAVTGLGNEQFF. The DNA of the CDR3 is TGTGCCAGCAGGGCCGTGACGGGGTTGGGCAATGAGCAGTTCTTC.

This chain links TRBV20-1 with TRBJ2-7, with TRBD1 matching 7 bases. Trimming at V came to 3 bases and at J to 3 bases, leaving 2 bases not matched to a gene. The CDR3 is 12 residues long. The germline CDR1 and CDR2 sequences are DFQATT and SNEGSKA (reference sequence). The CDR3 coding sequence is TGCAGTGCTAGTCGACAGGGCTACGAGCAGTACTTC. Translating gives CSASRQGYEQYF.

This chain uses TRBV19 with TRBJ1-1; TRBD1 agrees at 8 bases. The CDR3 extends over 15 amino acids. Germline values: CDR1 LNHDA, CDR2 SQIVND (reference sequence). The V segment lost 6 bases and the J segment 1 base; nucleotides outside the gene matches: 7. CDR3: CASRSTGTGNTEAFF. CDR3 nucleotides: TGTGCCAGTAGGAGTACCGGGACAGGGAACACTGAAGCTTTCTTT.

In this sample, this clone turned up once. The V and J genes are TRBV5-1 and TRBJ1-1, with a weak D call TRBD1 (5 bases). Trimming removed 0 bases from V and 2 bases from J, with 11 bases in between. Germline CDR1 is SGHRS and CDR2 is YFSETQ. The CDR3 is 15 residues long. The CDR3 loop reads CASSLEGAYNTEAFF. CDR3 nucleotide sequence: TGCGCCAGCAGCTTGGAAGGGGCCTATAACACTGAAGCTTTCTTT.

The rearrangement uses TRBV29-1 and TRBJ1-4; 9 bases line up with TRBD1. J lost 8 bases, V lost 4 bases, and 2 bases had no gene match. Germline V gene data show CDR1 as SQVTM and CDR2 as ANQGSEA. The CDR3 sequence is 12 residues long. The CDR3 protein is CSVGDRVEKLFF. As DNA, the CDR3 is TGCAGCGTTGGGGACAGGGTAGAAAAACTGTTTTTT.

This chain links TRBV11-2 with TRBJ2-7; 10 bases map to TRBD1. The V segment lost 6 bases and the J segment 2 bases; nucleotides outside the gene matches: 10. The CDR3 sequence is 16 residues long. Germline assignment: CDR1 SGHAT and CDR2 FQNNGV. The CDR3 region is CASRKAGTGETYEQYF. CDR3 nucleotide sequence: TGTGCCAGCAGGAAAGCCGGGACAGGGGAAACCTACGAGCAGTACTTC. Complete variable domain (other parts from reference TRBV11-2 and TRBJ2-7): EAGVAQSPRYKIIEKRQSVAFWCNPISGHATLYWYQQILGQGPKLLIQFQNNGVVDDSQLPKDRFSAERLKGVDSTLKIQPAKLEDSAVYLCASRKAGTGETYEQYFGPGTRLTVT.

This sequence joins TRBV7-2 and TRBJ1-1; D is possibly TRBD1 (6 bases). The CDR3 sequence is 14 residues long. Trimming took 1 base from V and 10 from J, leaving 16 bases between them. Looked up from germline, CDR1 is SGHTA and CDR2 is FQGNSA. The CDR3 reads CASSLGGPGRGAFF. The CDR3 DNA reads as TGTGCCAGCAGCTTAGGGGGGCCAGGTAGGGGAGCTTTCTTT.

The gene calls are TRBV6-2 or TRBV6-3 and TRBJ2-1; D unclear. CDR1 MNHEY and CDR2 SVGEGT come from the germline V gene. The CDR3 is 12 amino acids. Trimming stripped 3 bases from V and 6 bases from J, with 6 bases between. CDR3 DNA sequence: TGTGCCAGCAGTTATCCAGGCAATGAGCAGTTCTTC. Its translation is CASSYPGNEQFF.

The chain carries TRBV27 and TRBJ2-3; D might be TRBD1 (6 bases). This CDR3 has 15 amino acids. V lost 5 bases, J lost 5 bases, and 17 bases lay in between. Germline V CDR1 and CDR2: MNHEY, SMNVEV (reference sequence). This CDR3 is CASSLGQQRGDTQYF. The DNA for the CDR3 is TGTGCCAGCAGTCTCGGACAGCAACGAGGAGATACGCAGTATTTT.

The rearrangement uses TRBV2 and TRBJ1-2, with 7 nucleotides matching TRBD1. There are 14 residues in the CDR3. The germline V gene encodes CDR1 SNHLY and CDR2 FYNNEI. V lost 6 bases and J lost 6; bases outside the gene matches: 10. CDR3 amino acids: CASRRTGVSDGYTF. The CDR3 DNA follows: TGTGCCAGCAGGAGGACAGGAGTTTCAGATGGCTACACCTTC. Using reference TRBV2 and TRBJ1-2 for the parts outside the CDR3, the full variable domain is EPEVTQTPSHQVTQMGQEVILRCVPISNHLYFYWYRQILGQKVEFLVSFYNNEISEKSEIFDDQFSVERPDGSNFTLKIRSTKLEDSAMYFCASRRTGVSDGYTFGSGTRLTVV.

V and J are TRBV5-4 and TRBJ1-2; 7 nucleotides align to TRBD1. The CDR3 contains 14 residues. CDR1 and CDR2 (germline): SGHNT, YYREEE (reference sequence). V lost 3 bases and J lost 7; bases outside the gene matches: 9. Here the CDR3 DNA reads TGTGCCAGCAGCTCCTCCGGGACAGATCTTGGCTACACCTTC. Amino acid sequence: CASSSSGTDLGYTF.

The J gene is TRBJ2-5, the V gene TRBV7-2, with 8 bases identical to TRBD2. V shed 5 bases and J 4 bases; nucleotides not matched to a gene: 6. The germline V gene encodes CDR1 SGHTA and CDR2 FQGNSA. The CDR3 covers 14 residues. CDR3 amino acids: CASSPGGGRETQYF. The DNA of the CDR3 is TGTGCCAGCAGCCCGGGAGGGGGGAGAGAGACCCAGTACTTC.

The chain joins TRBV11-3 to TRBJ2-2, with D maybe TRBD1 (5 bases). The CDR3 covers 16 residues. The germline V and J ends were trimmed by 1 base and 2 bases, with 11 bases remaining between them. Germline values: CDR1 SGHNT, CDR2 YENEEA. The CDR3 region has the DNA TGTGCCAGCAGCTTAGGGGCAGGGTCAAACACCGGGGAGCTGTTTTTT. Amino acids: CASSLGAGSNTGELFF.

The chain is built from TRBV5-6 and TRBJ1-1, with 8 positions matching TRBD1. V shed 3 bases, J shed 2 bases, and the junction held 6 bases outside the gene matches. CDR1 is SGHDT and CDR2 is YYEEEE in the germline V gene. The CDR3 loop spans 15 amino acids. CDR3 loop: CASSSSGTGNTEAFF. The CDR3 nucleotides read TGTGCCAGCAGCTCTTCCGGGACAGGTAACACTGAAGCTTTCTTT.

The V gene is TRBV5-8, the J gene TRBJ2-3, with 8 bases identical to TRBD2. Germline V CDR1 and CDR2: SGHTS, YDEGEE. This CDR3 region has 16 residues. Losses at the gene ends were 9 bases for V and 6 bases for J; bases not matched to a gene: 18. In nucleotides, the CDR3 is TGTGCCACTCAACCTTGGGACGGGAGGGCCGGGGATACGCAGTATTTT. Residues: CATQPWDGRAGDTQYF.

The chain has TRBV27 and TRBJ2-5, with TRBD2 matching 7 bases. CDR3 length: 16 residues. V dropped 5 bases and J dropped 1; count of bases not matched to a gene: 10. Germline V gene lookup returns CDR1 MNHEY and CDR2 SMNVEV (reference sequence). The CDR3 is CASSLGRGSLQETQYF. For the CDR3, the DNA is TGTGCCAGCAGTCTAGGGAGGGGATCCCTCCAAGAGACCCAGTACTTC.

CDR3 loop: CASSLMGDRDQPQHF. The CDR3 DNA reads TGCGCCAGCAGCTTGATGGGGGACAGGGATCAGCCCCAGCATTTT. This rearrangement joins TRBV5-1 to TRBJ1-5; 9 nucleotides align to TRBD1. Germline V CDR1 and CDR2: SGHRS, YFSETQ. After removal of 1 base from V and 5 bases from J, the junction contained 4 bases not matched to a gene. This CDR3 region has 15 residues. Looking up the rest from reference TRBV5-1 and TRBJ1-5 gives the full variable domain: KAGVTQTPRYLIKTRGQQVTLSCSPISGHRSVSWYQQTPGQGLQFLFEYFSETQRNKGNFPGRFSGRQFSNSRSEMNVSTLELGDSALYLCASSLMGDRDQPQHFGDGTRLSIL.

The CDR3 DNA reads TGTGCCTGGGGGACAGGGGGGTCTGGAAACACCATATATTTT. Its translation: CAWGTGGSGNTIYF. The gene calls are TRBV30 and TRBJ1-3; TRBD1 aligns across 11 bases. The germline gives CDR1 GTSNPN, CDR2 SVGIG (reference sequence). The length of the CDR3 is 14 residues. V lost 5 bases to trimming and J lost 1 base; unmatched junction nucleotides: 1.

CDR3 residues: CASSPGHSGNTIYF. CDR3 bases: TGTGCCAGCAGTCCCGGACACTCTGGAAACACCATATATTTT. J is TRBJ1-3 and V is TRBV6-5; a weak D match, TRBD1 (5 bases). V was cut by 5 bases and J by 0 bases, with 8 bases left in between. This CDR3 has 14 amino acids. Germline lookup yields CDR1 MNHEY and CDR2 SVGAGI.

J is TRBJ2-2 and V is TRBV5-1; 7 nucleotides align to TRBD2. The germline gives CDR1 SGHRS, CDR2 YFSETQ. Germline trimming cut 1 base from V and 5 bases from J; bases unmatched to any gene: 8. CDR3 length equals 16 residues. The chain's CDR3 is CASSLRATGGTGELFF. CDR3 in DNA: TGCGCCAGCAGCTTGAGGGCAACGGGAGGTACCGGGGAGCTGTTTTTT.

This clone was detected once. This chain's CDR3 is CASSAQFSGANVLTF. The DNA of the CDR3 is TGCGCCAGCAGCGCACAATTCTCTGGGGCCAACGTCCTGACTTTC. This sequence joins TRBV4-3 and TRBJ2-6; D not resolved. CDR1 is LGHNA, CDR2 YSLEER, per germline. The CDR3 extends over 15 amino acids. Deletions cut 5 bases from V and 0 bases from J, with 8 bases between.

The chain recombines TRBV2 with TRBJ1-4; tentative D call: TRBD1 (5 bases). V gave up 11 bases and J gave up 3 bases, with 13 bases separating them. The germline V gene encodes CDR1 SNHLY and CDR2 FYNNEI. CDR3 size: 13 residues. The CDR3: CAVGPRANEKLFF. CDR3 coding DNA: TGTGCCGTGGGGCCTCGGGCTAATGAAAAACTGTTTTTT. The full variable domain, with the rest looked up from reference TRBV2 and TRBJ1-4, is EPEVTQTPSHQVTQMGQEVILRCVPISNHLYFYWYRQILGQKVEFLVSFYNNEISEKSEIFDDQFSVERPDGSNFTLKIRSTKLEDSAMYFCAVGPRANEKLFFGSGTQLSVL.

V usage is TRBV5-1 and J usage is TRBJ1-1, with TRBD1 as a possible D gene (5 bases). V was pared by 6 bases and J by 5 bases, with 17 bases between. The CDR3 extends over 14 amino acids. Germline loops: CDR1 SGHRS, CDR2 YFSETQ. CDR3 loop: CASTWDLAGTEAFF. CDR3 nucleotide sequence: TGCGCCAGCACATGGGACCTAGCGGGAACTGAAGCTTTCTTT.

This chain uses TRBV5-1 with TRBJ1-1; the D is unclear. Germline V gene sequence: CDR1 SGHRS, CDR2 YFSETQ. This CDR3 is 16 amino acids long. V shed 0 bases and J shed 1 base, with 13 bases lying between them. CDR3 in amino acids: CASSLGVRGQNTEAFF. The CDR3 coding sequence is TGCGCCAGCAGCTTGGGGGTGCGGGGTCAGAACACTGAAGCTTTCTTT.

V gene TRBV7-8 combines with J gene TRBJ2-7; the D gene is possibly TRBD1 (5 bases). Trimming removed 4 bases at V and 6 bases at J, with 10 bases between. CDR1 and CDR2 (germline): SGHVS, FQNEAQ. This CDR3 has 12 residues. This CDR3 reads CASSWLGAEQYF. The CDR3 DNA sequence: TGTGCCAGCAGCTGGCTTGGGGCCGAGCAGTACTTC.

The chain uses TRBV24-1 and TRBJ2-3; maybe TRBD1 (6 bases). This CDR3 has 14 residues. Germline assignment: CDR1 KGHDR and CDR2 SFDVKD. The V end lost 7 bases, the J end lost 4 bases, and 14 bases lay between the germline ends. CDR3 sequence (DNA): TGTGCCACCAGAGGGGGAGAATTCGCAGATACGCAGTATTTT. This codes for CATRGGEFADTQYF.

The V gene is TRBV5-1, the J gene TRBJ1-2; 9 nucleotides line up with TRBD1. Trimming removed 3 bases from V and 1 base from J; junction bases left unmatched: 7. Germline lookup yields CDR1 SGHRS and CDR2 YFSETQ. The CDR3 contains 16 residues. CDR3 sequence (DNA): TGCGCCAGCAGCTCGATGACAGGGGGTGTTAACTATGGCTACACCTTC. Protein: CASSSMTGGVNYGYTF.

The chain combines TRBV4-1 with TRBJ2-7, with 12 bases identical to TRBD2. After removal of 4 bases from V and 2 bases from J, the junction contained 3 bases not matched to a gene. CDR1 is MGHRA, CDR2 YSYEKL, per germline. This CDR3 is built from 15 residues. Here the CDR3 DNA reads TGCGCCAGCAGCCCCCGGACTAGCGGGACCTACGAGCAGTACTTC. Its translation is CASSPRTSGTYEQYF.